The clone carrying this T cell receptor (beta chain) came up a few times. The target antigen is unknown. Trimming stripped 4 bases from V and 6 bases from J, with 13 bases between. CDR1 is SQVTM and CDR2 is ANQGSEA in the germline V gene. The CDR3 extends over 12 amino acids. This entry comes from a study of T-cell reconstitution after alpha-beta-depleted transplantation in children. Unique molecular identifiers were incorporated into the prepared TCRbeta library. Using its own MiXCR run on the PCR reads, TCRdb lists one record per CDR3 protein. Counted here are 300,000 or so distinct CDR3 sequences, around 25% occurring once; the ten biggest clones make up over 9.5%. Study observations and caveats: Reports say that about two months after transplant, the alpha-beta T cells came out of several hundred graft clones that had expanded. One year post-transplant, T-cell counts and diversity were largely derived from T cells produced anew.

This TCR derives from a male patient aged 5 to 17 who had a stem cell transplant for acute lymphoblastic leukemia, so the T cells may come from the graft donor. This material consisted of PBMCs, mostly from graft donor cells, taken 180 days after TCRalphabeta/CD19-depleted stem cell transplant. V is TRBV29-1 and J is TRBJ2-7; D might be TRBD1 or TRBD2, each matching 5 bases. CDR3 coding DNA: TGCAGCGTTGGACCCCAGGGACGCGAGCAGTACTTC. It yields the protein CSVGPQGREQYF.